Each of the 31 T cell receptor beta chains below was sequenced from the same sample in a study of blood T cell repertoires in COVID-19. The protocol was immunoSEQ multiplex PCR, while the TCRdb copy is restricted to in-frame clones and leaves out a portion. The profile shows about 240,000 clones, approximately 90% of them singletons. Sequencing input: peripheral blood. The receptors stem from a man in his sixties who had recovered from COVID-19.

This clone showed up just once. This sequence joins TRBV6-6 and TRBJ2-3; 11 nucleotides match TRBD1. CDR1 is MNHNY, CDR2 SVGAGI, per germline (reference sequence). The CDR3 runs 15 residues. V trimming: 8 bases; J trimming: 5 bases; junction bases outside the gene matches: 9. CDR3 sequence: CASSRTGGRKDTQYF. The CDR3 DNA sequence: TGTGCCAGCTCCCGGACAGGGGGCAGAAAAGATACGCAGTATTTT.

This chain connects TRBV5-1 to TRBJ1-1; perhaps TRBD1 as D (5 bases). Trimming took off 1 base at V and 0 bases at J, with 16 bases between the two ends. Germline V gene data show CDR1 as SGHRS and CDR2 as YFSETQ. The CDR3 length is 17 residues. The CDR3 loop is CASSLYPPGGMNTEAFF. The CDR3 DNA follows: TGCGCCAGCAGCTTGTACCCCCCGGGGGGAATGAACACTGAAGCTTTCTTT.

The chain combines TRBV27 with TRBJ1-2; no definite D call. This CDR3 is 11 amino acids long. Deletions cut 7 bases from V and 8 bases from J, with 11 bases between. Germline V gene data show CDR1 as MNHEY and CDR2 as SMNVEV (reference sequence). CDR3 sequence (DNA): TGTGCCAGCAATGGGAGGGAGGGCTACACCTTC. Its translation: CASNGREGYTF.

This clone was seen a handful of times. The rearrangement uses TRBV5-8 and TRBJ2-3; D uncertain. Trimming took 0 bases from V and 6 from J, leaving 11 bases between them. Germline CDR1 reads SGHTS; CDR2 reads YDEGEE. The CDR3 contains 14 residues. CDR3 amino acids: CASSLAIVGDTQYF. The CDR3 DNA reads as TGTGCCAGCAGCTTGGCGATTGTCGGGGATACGCAGTATTTT.

The CDR3 DNA sequence: TGTGCCAGGCGGACAGTGAACACTGAAGCTTTCTTT. Its translation: CARRTVNTEAFF. V gene TRBV2 combines with J gene TRBJ1-1; maybe TRBD1 (6 bases). The CDR3 contains 12 residues. The germline V gene has CDR1 SNHLY and CDR2 FYNNEI. Between the trimmed V and J ends, which lost 9 bases and 0 bases, there was a span of 8 bases.

The V gene is TRBV12-3 or TRBV12-4, the J gene TRBJ1-2; unclear D gene. V lost 1 base and J lost 4, with 7 bases in between. The CDR3 is made up of 13 amino acids. CDR3 in amino acids: CASSLGRFYGYTF. The CDR3 DNA reads TGTGCCAGCAGTTTAGGGAGGTTCTATGGCTACACCTTC.

CDR3 region: CASSTQRVTGPYEQYF. DNA of the CDR3: TGTGCCAGCAGTACCCAAAGGGTGACAGGGCCCTACGAGCAGTACTTC. The chain uses TRBV25-1 and TRBJ2-7, with TRBD1 identical over 7 bases. V shed 5 bases and J 2 bases; nucleotides not matched to a gene: 12. The length of the CDR3 is 16 residues. Per the germline V gene, CDR1 is MGHDK and CDR2 is SYGVNS.

V gene TRBV6-4 combines with J gene TRBJ1-4; 9 nucleotides agree with TRBD1. The CDR3 runs to 15 residues. Germline V gene sequence: CDR1 MRHNA, CDR2 SNTAGT. The V gene end was trimmed by 4 bases and the J gene end by 8 bases; junction bases not matched to a gene: 8. CDR3 DNA: TGTGCCAGCAGTGCTACAGGGGGCCTAAGGGAAAAACTGTTTTTT. It translates to CASSATGGLREKLFF.

The chain is built from TRBV5-1 and TRBJ2-2; weak D call: TRBD1 (6 bases). CDR3 length: 17 amino acids. The V end lost 4 bases, the J end lost 0 bases, and 16 bases lay between the germline ends. Looked up from germline, CDR1 is SGHRS and CDR2 is YFSETQ. The CDR3 nucleotides are TGCGCCAGCAGCCCTCGCACCTCAGGGGCGAACACCGGGGAGCTGTTTTTT. Its protein product is CASSPRTSGANTGELFF.

The rearrangement joins TRBV21-1 to TRBJ1-6. TRBV21-1 is a listed pseudogene. The CDR3 extends over 16 amino acids. In nucleotides, the CDR3 is TGTGCCAGCAGCAACTCGGGTGCTGACTATAATTCACCCCTCCACTTT. Translating gives CASSNSGADYNSPLHF.

On this clone: At one boundary the junction diverges from the germline segment, which might be a read error. V and J are TRBV10-3 and TRBJ1-6, with 9 positions matching TRBD1. From germline, CDR1 is ENHRY and CDR2 SYGVKD. The CDR3 runs 14 residues. The CDR3 is CASSRTGVESPLHF. As DNA, the CDR3 is TGTGCCAGCAGTAGGACAGGGGTGGAATCACCCCTCCACTTT.

The chain recombines TRBV7-9 with TRBJ1-6; TRBD1 is a possible D gene (6 bases). In germline, CDR1 is SEHNR, CDR2 FQNEAQ (reference sequence). V lost 4 bases, J lost 8 bases, and 21 bases lay in between. This CDR3 is 17 amino acids long. The CDR3 sequence is CASSSPQLWTDDSPLHF. CDR3 nucleotide sequence: TGTGCCAGCAGCTCCCCCCAACTTTGGACAGATGATTCACCCCTCCACTTT.

The chain employs TRBV6-6 and TRBJ2-2; D not certain. Germline V gene sequence: CDR1 MNHNY, CDR2 SVGAGI (reference sequence). This CDR3 contains 12 residues. The germline V and J ends were trimmed by 3 bases and 5 bases, with 4 bases remaining between them. The CDR3 region is CASSYETGELFF. The CDR3 DNA sequence: TGTGCCAGCAGTTATGAGACCGGGGAGCTGTTTTTT.

The rearrangement uses TRBV5-5 and TRBJ2-5; D might be TRBD2 (6 bases). Germline CDR1 and CDR2: SGHKS and YYEKEE (reference sequence). The CDR3 sequence is 14 residues long. V was clipped by 3 bases and J by 1 base, with 10 bases between them. The CDR3 region is CASSWGDVQETQYF. The DNA of the CDR3 is TGTGCCAGCAGCTGGGGGGACGTCCAAGAGACCCAGTACTTC.

V is TRBV30 and J is TRBJ2-4; D might be TRBD1 (5 bases). The V and J ends lost 5 bases and 3 bases respectively, with 17 bases between them. This CDR3 region has 15 residues. CDR1 and CDR2 (germline): GTSNPN, SVGIG (reference sequence). Here the CDR3 DNA reads TGTGCCTGGTCTACGAGAGGTCAGGGCAAAAACATTCAGTACTTC. Protein sequence: CAWSTRGQGKNIQYF.

The rearrangement links TRBV2 to TRBJ1-2, with D possibly matching TRBD1 (6 bases). The CDR3 covers 13 residues. V was clipped by 5 bases and J by 6 bases, with 13 bases between them. Germline V gives CDR1 SNHLY, CDR2 FYNNEI. In DNA, the CDR3 is TGTGCCAGCAGTTTCAACAGGGTGGATGGCTACACCTTC. Translation: CASSFNRVDGYTF.

This chain links TRBV5-1 with TRBJ1-6; 7 nucleotides line up with TRBD1. The V gene end was trimmed by 5 bases and the J gene end by 7 bases; junction bases not matched to a gene: 15. Germline assignment: CDR1 SGHRS and CDR2 YFSETQ. CDR3 length: 17 residues. CDR3 in amino acids: CASRGRQGRDGNSPLHF. CDR3 sequence (DNA): TGCGCCAGCAGGGGAAGACAGGGAAGGGATGGAAATTCACCCCTCCACTTT.

V usage is TRBV12-3 or TRBV12-4 and J usage is TRBJ2-7; TRBD2 agrees at 9 bases. Germline trimming cut 6 bases from V and 4 bases from J; bases unmatched to any gene: 1. This CDR3 region has 12 residues. CDR3 nucleotide sequence: TGTGCCAGCAGGGGACTAGCTTACGAGCAGTACTTC. Its protein is CASRGLAYEQYF.

The chain carries TRBV5-1 and TRBJ2-2; D is possibly TRBD2 (5 bases). Germline V CDR1 and CDR2: SGHRS, YFSETQ. This CDR3 has 13 residues. Trimming cost V 4 bases and J 6 bases, with 10 bases left between them. The CDR3 nucleotides are TGCGCCAGCAGCCCGGCGGGCGCCGGGGAGCTGTTTTTT. It is translated as CASSPAGAGELFF.

The V gene is TRBV4-2, the J gene TRBJ1-2; D is possibly TRBD1 (5 bases). The germline CDR1 and CDR2 sequences are LGHNA and YNFKEQ. The CDR3 is 14 residues long. V gave up 1 base and J gave up 7 bases, with 13 bases separating them. In DNA, the CDR3 is TGTGCCAGCAGCCAAGCGGATAGGGGAGGTGGCTACACCTTC. This gives the protein CASSQADRGGGYTF.

The CDR3 DNA is TGTGCCAGCCGAACTACAGGGTTTTGGGCCTACGAGCAGTACTTC. It is translated as CASRTTGFWAYEQYF. This chain uses TRBV6-5 with TRBJ2-7; D is perhaps TRBD1 (6 bases). The V gene's germline CDR1 is MNHEY and CDR2 SVGAGI. The CDR3 spans 15 residues. Between the trimmed V and J ends, which lost 8 bases and 2 bases, there was a span of 19 bases.

This chain connects TRBV5-6 to TRBJ2-5; tentatively, D is TRBD2 (6 bases). V lost 4 bases and J 8 bases, leaving 21 bases between the germline ends. CDR1 and CDR2 from the germline V gene are SGHDT and YYEEEE. This CDR3 spans 15 amino acids. The CDR3 reads CASSRPSGWRTTQYF. CDR3 DNA sequence: TGTGCCAGCAGCCGACCAAGCGGGTGGAGAACAACCCAGTACTTC.

The rearrangement uses TRBV3-1 (or the pseudogene TRBV3-2) and TRBJ1-5; D uncertain. CDR1 LGHDT and CDR2 YNNKEL come from the germline V gene (reference sequence). The CDR3 length is 14 residues. The V end was cut by 1 base, the J end by 4 bases, with 8 bases between. This CDR3 reads CASSQANQNQPQHF. CDR3 sequence (DNA): TGTGCCAGCAGCCAAGCGAATCAGAATCAGCCCCAGCATTTT.

This clone has a handful of counts. Distinct nucleotide sequences in the sample also encode this CDR3. This chain joins TRBV19 and TRBJ1-6; 9 bases fit TRBD1. CDR1 and CDR2 (germline): LNHDA, SQIVND (reference sequence). V dropped 5 bases and J dropped 5; count of bases not matched to a gene: 4. The CDR3 runs 15 residues. CDR3 protein: CASSPGTGNNSPLHF. The CDR3 nucleotides read TGTGCCAGTAGTCCCGGGACAGGGAATAATTCACCCCTCCACTTT.

The chain couples TRBV5-4 to TRBJ1-2; D might be TRBD1 (6 bases). Per germline, CDR1 SGHNT and CDR2 YYREEE (reference sequence). The CDR3 runs 16 residues. The V gene lost 0 bases and the J gene lost 8 bases, with 20 bases spanning the gap. CDR3 coding DNA: TGTGCCAGCAGCTTGGCCGGGGGGCGCGGGTTTTTGGGCTACACCTTC. Amino acids: CASSLAGGRGFLGYTF.

The CDR3 is CASSVGQNYGYTF. The CDR3 bases are TGTGCCAGCAGCGTGGGACAGAACTATGGCTACACCTTC. V is TRBV5-6 and J is TRBJ1-2; 7 bases match TRBD1. CDR3 size: 13 residues. V shed 4 bases and J 2 bases; nucleotides not matched to a gene: 2. Germline assignment: CDR1 SGHDT and CDR2 YYEEEE.

Only a few counts were recorded for this clone. The chain is built from TRBV6-2 or TRBV6-3 and TRBJ2-7; D not resolved. Per the germline V gene, CDR1 is MNHEY and CDR2 is SVGEGT. The CDR3 loop spans 11 amino acids. The V and J ends lost 4 bases and 5 bases respectively, with 6 bases between them. The CDR3 spells CASSLRNEQYF. Here the CDR3 DNA reads TGTGCCAGCAGTTTGAGGAACGAGCAGTACTTC.

The V call is TRBV4-2, the J call TRBJ2-3; 11 bases are shared with TRBD2. V shed 0 bases and J 5 bases; nucleotides not matched to a gene: 10. The CDR3 runs 18 residues. Germline CDR1 LGHNA, CDR2 YNFKEQ. The CDR3 region is CASSQDPVAGGRIDTQYF. CDR3 nucleotide sequence: TGTGCCAGCAGCCAAGATCCGGTAGCGGGGGGGCGAATAGATACGCAGTATTTT.

V and J are TRBV3-1 (or the pseudogene TRBV3-2) and TRBJ2-3; D perhaps matches TRBD2 (5 bases). Trimming left V 0 bases short and J 13 bases short, with 14 bases between. Germline assignment: CDR1 LGHDT and CDR2 YNNKEL (reference sequence). CDR3 length equals 13 residues. CDR3 DNA sequence: TGTGCCAGCAGCCAAGATGTCCTAGCTACAAAGTATTTT. Translation gives CASSQDVLATKYF.

For this clone: Other DNA variants within this sample encode the same CDR3. V usage is TRBV5-1 and J usage is TRBJ2-1; no clear D. CDR1 and CDR2 (germline): SGHRS, YFSETQ. The germline V and J ends were trimmed by 0 bases and 1 base, with 5 bases remaining between them. The CDR3 has 14 amino acids. DNA of the CDR3: TGCGCCAGCAGCTTGGCCTCGTCCTACAATGAGCAGTTCTTC. This codes for CASSLASSYNEQFF.

The chain combines TRBV12-5 with TRBJ1-4; 7 bases are shared with TRBD1. This CDR3 has 13 amino acids. The trim removed 3 bases at V and 8 bases at J, leaving 3 bases unmatched. Germline V CDR1 and CDR2: LGHNT, FRNRAP. CDR3 bases: TGTGCTAGTGGTTTAAGGGGGCGCGAAAAACTGTTTTTT. It specifies CASGLRGREKLFF.